The 3 T cell receptor beta chains presented below share a single source sample, sequenced in a study of blood T cells in healthy people across ages. The authors ran a second PCR of roughly 6 to 12 cycles using a sample-barcoded 5' primer and a J-beta primer mix. TCRdb re-analysed the 5' RACE reads in MiXCR, keeping a single row per CDR3 protein. This repertoire shows hundreds of thousands of distinct CDR3 sequences, approximately 49% found once; its top ten account for 13%. Sequenced material: blood. Source of these receptors: a man aged 30 to 39 in good health.

The rearrangement joins TRBV6-4 to TRBJ1-1, with D uncertain. Germline CDR1 is MRHNA and CDR2 is SNTAGT. V was clipped by 0 bases and J by 4 bases, with 12 bases between them. The CDR3 consists of 15 residues. CDR3 bases: TGTGCCAGCAGTGACTCGCCCGGGGAAGGCACTGAAGCTTTCTTT. Translated: CASSDSPGEGTEAFF.

The chain joins TRBV9 to TRBJ2-4, with a possible D match to TRBD2 (6 bases). This CDR3 is built from 16 residues. Germline V gene data show CDR1 as SGDLS and CDR2 as YYNGEE. V lost 0 bases, J lost 13 bases, and 23 bases lay in between. The CDR3 coding sequence is TGTGCCAGCAGCGTAGGGCAGGGAGGAGTTTTAATCCAGCAGTACTTC. Its protein product is CASSVGQGGVLIQQYF.

This clonotype was picked up a small number of times. The V and J genes are TRBV5-6 and TRBJ1-6, with 8 positions matching TRBD1. Germline assignment: CDR1 SGHDT and CDR2 YYEEEE. CDR3 length: 16 amino acids. V gave up 3 bases and J gave up 9 bases; unmatched junction bases: 11. The CDR3 loop is CASSSRRTGLGSPLHF. CDR3 in DNA: TGTGCCAGCAGCTCCCGACGGACAGGGCTTGGTTCACCCCTCCACTTT.